This entry is about one T cell receptor (beta chain). In this sample, this clonotype turned up many times. Its specific antigen is unknown. No per-base quality is available; no much larger clone lies one base away. The method was 5' RACE. Sequencing took place on an Illumina HiSeq 2000. A universal primer binding site was introduced by template switching, and a unique molecular identifier was present in the final cDNA, enabling accurate counting of TCR cDNA molecules. First-strand cDNA for TCR alpha and beta chains was synthesized from specific primers in the conserved constant-segment region. To control for contamination, every cDNA library carried two barcodes: a SMART-Mk sample barcode plus Illumina barcodes. TruSeq adapter sequences and Illumina sample barcodes were added in two successive PCR steps. The TCR alpha and beta cDNA libraries were sequenced on the Illumina HiSeq platform using custom primers. Under the source paper's analysis protocol: MiGEC was used to process raw reads and extract unique molecular identifiers, and MiXCR was used to find CDR3 positions. Recombination models were inferred per individual with the repgenHMM and IGoR tools using an EM algorithm. Shared clonotypes were analyzed with the tcR package in R, and sharing was normalized by the product of cloneset sizes. Out-of-frame nonproductive sequences were analyzed to study raw recombination free of thymic and clonal selection effects. TCRdb redid the processing of the public reads, applying fastp at Q25 and MiXCR, and retained in-frame beta chains. CDR3 protein duplicates are merged, each entry listing the most common genes and DNA. These V and J calls originate from TCRdb's pipeline instead of the authors' own analysis. The sample has 400,000 to 500,000 distinct CDR3 sequences on record, 13% to 15% of them singletons. The ten largest clones take up about 1% of the sample.

These data are taken from a study of identical twins (dated by TCRdb to 2016 to 2018). For context, the study as a whole: To test whether fetal clonotypes persist, this study deep-sequenced TCR alpha and beta repertoires from monozygotic twins, from unrelated adults of various ages, and from cord blood. To rule out contamination, the twin experiments were replicated at different times with different library preparation protocols.

All donors were healthy Caucasians. Three pairs of female monozygotic twins, all aged about 18 to 29 years, made up the twin cohort. Positive isolation kits from Invitrogen were used to isolate the CD4+ and CD8+ T cell populations. Broader findings and caveats from the paper: Recombination models systematically underestimated out-of-frame TCR alpha sharing in monozygotic twins but agreed with sharing between unrelated individuals. Excess twin sharing in beta out-of-frame sequences was weaker because fewer shared sequences lowered the signal-to-noise ratio. Compared with coincidental sharing between unrelated individuals, out-of-frame TCR alpha sequences shared between twins had an excess of sequences with low generation probability. Because the same donors could not be followed over many years, the conclusions relied on cross-sectional statistical analysis. Fewer insertions were carried by abundant cord blood beta clonotypes, a similar but weaker trend appeared in young adult naive repertoires, and no such trend appeared in memory repertoires. Invariant T cells such as MAIT and iNKT could partly confound zero-insertion analyses, although diverse VJ usage argued against such confounding for most clonotypes.

Trimming accounts for 5 bases at V and 5 bases at J, while the number of junction bases matched to no gene is 9. From the cysteine up to the phenylalanine, the CDR3 has a length of 15 residues. Of all the DNA, just the CDR3 is kept, 45 bases in frame from base 1. As encoded in the germline V gene, CDR1 is SGHRS while CDR2 is YFSETQ. These data were also filed under a second study, of yellow fever vaccine responses in identical twins. As noted in the second study: The authors reported that the T cell response to vaccination in identical twins appeared partly convergent and partly personalized. In the study, vaccine-responding T cell clones were precisely tracked in identical twins.

The rearrangement joined TRBV5-1 to TRBJ2-1, with 8 junctional bases fitting TRBD2. What was sequenced was CD4+ T cells sorted from blood. This receptor was taken from a woman aged 18 to 35 in good health. The CDR3 protein sequence reads: CASSDGTRTNNEQFF. In nucleotide form, the sequence is TGCGCCAGCAGTGATGGGACTAGGACAAACAATGAGCAGTTCTTC. The reference TRBV5-1 and TRBJ2-1 proteins fill in what lies around the CDR3, so the full variable domain reads KAGVTQTPRYLIKTRGQQVTLSCSPISGHRSVSWYQQTPGQGLQFLFEYFSETQRNKGNFPGRFSGRQFSNSRSEMNVSTLELGDSALYLCASSDGTRTNNEQFFGPGTRLTVL.